This passage covers 20 T cell receptor beta chains from one sample sequenced in a study of T-cell reconstitution after alpha-beta-depleted transplantation in children. This sample's TCRbeta library carried unique molecular identifier barcodes. In TCRdb, the PCR reads were re-called with MiXCR into one record per CDR3 protein. The sample consists of about 250,000 distinct CDR3 sequences, more than 20% of them appearing once. Material: PBMCs, mostly from graft donor cells, obtained 360 days after TCRalphabeta/CD19-depleted stem cell transplant. The receptors here all came from a female patient between 2 and 15 years old who had a stem cell transplant for congenital amegakaryocytic thrombocytopenia, so the T cells may come from the graft donor.

The chain is built from TRBV12-3 or TRBV12-4 and TRBJ2-1; D might be TRBD2 (6 bases). Trimming took 5 bases from V and 0 from J, leaving 14 bases between them. There are 16 residues in the CDR3. CDR3 bases: TGTGCCAGCAGTACCGGGACTCCGAGCTCCTACAATGAGCAGTTCTTC. Residues: CASSTGTPSSYNEQFF.

This clonotype showed up just a few times. This chain connects TRBV27 to TRBJ1-5; D may be TRBD1 (5 bases). CDR3 size: 16 residues. Looked up from germline, CDR1 is MNHEY and CDR2 is SMNVEV (reference sequence). Deletions cut 4 bases from V and 1 base from J, with 14 bases between. The CDR3 nucleotides read TGTGCCAGCAGTTATTCCGGGACTGGGAGCAATCAGCCCCAGCATTTT. Its translation is CASSYSGTGSNQPQHF.

The chain employs TRBV4-1 and TRBJ2-3; 12 bases fit TRBD2. With V trimmed by 0 bases and J by 5 bases, 3 bases remained unmatched. The CDR3 is made up of 16 amino acids. The germline CDR1 and CDR2 sequences are MGHRA and YSYEKL. CDR3 in DNA: TGCGCCAGCAGCCAAGAGACTAGCGGGAGATTAGATACGCAGTATTTT. It encodes CASSQETSGRLDTQYF.

This clonotype has a handful of counts. This rearrangement joins TRBV28 to TRBJ2-7, with 11 bases matching TRBD2. The J segment lost 5 bases and the V segment lost 6 bases, leaving 18 bases of the junction unmatched. The CDR3 length is 18 residues. The germline V gene has CDR1 MDHEN and CDR2 SYDVKM. The CDR3 loop is CASREASGRILRRNEQYF. CDR3 nucleotide sequence: TGTGCCAGCAGGGAAGCTAGCGGGAGGATTTTGAGGCGGAACGAGCAGTACTTC.

The rearrangement joins TRBV3-1 to TRBJ2-3; TRBD2 aligns across 11 bases. This CDR3 has 19 residues. Trimming removed 0 bases from V and 2 bases from J; junction bases left unmatched: 10. The germline gives CDR1 LGHDT, CDR2 YNNKEL (reference sequence). The CDR3 nucleotides read TGTGCCAGCAGCCAAGATCCCACTAGCGGGGGTCTACACACAGATACGCAGTATTTT. Its translation is CASSQDPTSGGLHTDTQYF.

The chain carries TRBV20-1 and TRBJ2-7; D unresolved. The germline CDR1 and CDR2 sequences are DFQATT and SNEGSKA (reference sequence). The CDR3 consists of 10 residues. CDR3 in amino acids: CSNPPYEQYF. The DNA of the CDR3 is TGCAGCAACCCCCCTTACGAGCAGTACTTC.

The chain carries TRBV20-1 and TRBJ2-3; D tentatively fits TRBD1 or TRBD2 (6 bases each). Trimming took 3 bases from V and 5 from J, leaving 9 bases between them. The germline V gene encodes CDR1 DFQATT and CDR2 SNEGSKA (reference sequence). CDR3 size: 12 residues. The CDR3 DNA reads as TGCAGTGCTAGTGGAGGGGGAGATACGCAGTATTTT. Encoded protein: CSASGGGDTQYF.

This clonotype was seen more than once but under ten times. The chain is built from TRBV10-3 and TRBJ1-1, with D perhaps TRBD1 (5 bases). CDR3 length equals 13 residues. V was clipped by 5 bases and J by 3 bases, with 10 bases between them. CDR1 and CDR2 (germline): ENHRY, SYGVKD. The CDR3 spells CAISFDSHTEAFF. DNA for the CDR3: TGTGCCATCAGTTTTGACAGCCACACTGAAGCTTTCTTT.

There are a few counts of this clonotype. The genes are TRBV3-1 and TRBJ2-6; 7 nucleotides agree with TRBD1. The length of the CDR3 is 17 residues. Germline V gene sequence: CDR1 LGHDT, CDR2 YNNKEL (reference sequence). The V segment lost 3 bases and the J segment 4 bases; nucleotides outside the gene matches: 9. This chain's CDR3 is CASSQRTGPSGANVLTF. CDR3 DNA sequence: TGTGCCAGCAGCCAGAGGACAGGTCCTTCAGGGGCCAACGTCCTGACTTTC.

The CDR3 nucleotides read TGTGCCTGGACGAGAGGACTAGCTTACACCGGGGAGCTGTTTTTT. Translation gives CAWTRGLAYTGELFF. The genes are TRBV30 and TRBJ2-2; 8 nucleotides align to TRBD2. Per the germline V gene, CDR1 is GTSNPN and CDR2 is SVGIG (reference sequence). With V trimmed by 4 bases and J by 3 bases, 7 bases remained unmatched. The CDR3 runs to 15 residues.

This clonotype was picked up many times. The chain joins TRBV28 to TRBJ2-1; D is undetermined. V lost 3 bases and J lost 8, with 5 bases in between. Germline CDR1 reads MDHEN; CDR2 reads SYDVKM. This CDR3 contains 11 residues. The CDR3 is CASSFRYEQFF. The CDR3 DNA sequence: TGTGCCAGCAGTTTTCGGTATGAGCAGTTCTTC.

This chain connects TRBV2 to TRBJ2-3, with D tentatively TRBD2 (5 bases). Germline V lookup: CDR1 SNHLY, CDR2 FYNNEI. The CDR3 is 14 amino acids. Between the trimmed V and J ends, which lost 4 bases and 0 bases, there was a span of 8 bases. The chain's CDR3 is CASSVGGSTDTQYF. Here the CDR3 DNA reads TGTGCCAGCAGTGTTGGCGGGAGCACAGATACGCAGTATTTT.

V and J are TRBV5-1 and TRBJ2-7, with D maybe TRBD2 (6 bases). The CDR3 loop spans 16 amino acids. V lost 4 bases to trimming and J lost 2 bases, with 19 bases between them. Germline V gives CDR1 SGHRS, CDR2 YFSETQ. CDR3 DNA: TGCGCCAGCAGCCTGGAGCGGGCCACCTACGCCTACGAGCAGTACTTC. Translating it yields CASSLERATYAYEQYF.

In its sample, this clonotype was seen many times. The J gene is TRBJ2-3, the V gene TRBV6-5; perhaps TRBD1 as D (5 bases). Trimming took off 2 bases at V and 4 bases at J, with 10 bases between the two ends. This CDR3 comprises 14 residues. From germline, CDR1 is MNHEY and CDR2 SVGAGI. The CDR3 DNA is TGTGCCAGCAGTTACAGGGGCGACGCAGATACGCAGTATTTT. Residues: CASSYRGDADTQYF.

This clonotype was seen a handful of times. The V and J genes are TRBV12-3 or TRBV12-4 and TRBJ1-1; 9 bases match TRBD1. V trimming: 5 bases; J trimming: 4 bases; junction bases outside the gene matches: 8. The length of the CDR3 is 15 residues. CDR3 amino acids: CASSANRGRITEAFF. The CDR3 nucleotides are TGTGCCAGCAGTGCGAACAGGGGGCGGATCACTGAAGCTTTCTTT.

This clonotype has a count of ten or more. The chain couples TRBV10-3 to TRBJ1-2; tentatively, D is TRBD1 (6 bases). CDR1 is ENHRY, CDR2 SYGVKD, per germline. The CDR3 consists of 11 residues. Trimming left V 10 bases short and J 6 bases short, with 12 bases between. The CDR3 region is CATGQMDGYTF. The CDR3 region has the DNA TGTGCCACCGGACAGATGGATGGCTACACCTTC.

The V gene is TRBV25-1, the J gene TRBJ2-7, with 8 positions matching TRBD2. Germline V CDR1 and CDR2: MGHDK, SYGVNS. After removal of 6 bases from V and 3 bases from J, the junction contained 13 bases not matched to a gene. The CDR3 is 16 residues long. The CDR3 sequence is CASSLSGGLWDYEQYF. CDR3 bases: TGTGCCAGCAGCCTGAGCGGGGGCCTCTGGGACTACGAGCAGTACTTC.

This clonotype was seen only a few times. The chain combines TRBV27 with TRBJ2-7; the D is unclear. Trimming cost V 5 bases and J 0 bases, with 11 bases left between them. Per germline, CDR1 MNHEY and CDR2 SMNVEV (reference sequence). The CDR3 length is 14 residues. The CDR3 sequence: CASSQTRFSYEQYF. The CDR3 nucleotides read TGTGCCAGCAGTCAGACAAGGTTCTCCTACGAGCAGTACTTC.

This chain links TRBV15 with TRBJ1-5; D possibly corresponds to TRBD1 (5 bases). This CDR3 is 16 amino acids long. Trimming removed 0 bases at V and 5 bases at J, with 14 bases between. Germline V gene sequence: CDR1 LNHNV, CDR2 YYDKDF (reference sequence). The CDR3 DNA follows: TGTGCCACCAGCAGAGAGATATACAGGATTGATCAGCCCCAGCATTTT. This encodes CATSREIYRIDQPQHF.

This chain joins TRBV29-1 and TRBJ1-2, with D tentatively TRBD1 (5 bases). Germline V lookup: CDR1 SQVTM, CDR2 ANQGSEA. The CDR3 has 14 residues. V gave up 6 bases and J gave up 7 bases, with 21 bases separating them. The CDR3 spells CSVAKGPEVAGYTF. The CDR3 region has the DNA TGCAGCGTCGCGAAGGGACCGGAGGTAGCTGGCTACACCTTC.